This T cell receptor (beta chain) was recovered during a study of CD8+CD57+ T cells in acquired aplastic anemia. Across the study: Sorted CD4+ and CD8+ cells yielded DNA averaging around 3.5 ug.

This clonotype was seen repeatedly, ten times or more. Template material for TCR beta VDJ and CDR3 profiling consisted of genomic DNA. Each CDR3 protein gets one entry after TCRdb re-called the reads with MiXCR. The sample includes 150,000 to 200,000 distinct CDR3 sequences, just over 45% seen only once; the top ten take 2.5% to 3.5%. The material sequenced was sorted CD4+, CD8+, or CD8+CD57+ T cells (not recorded which) from PBMCs. The receptor's source is a human donor in good health.

CDR3 region: CSASPSGIRNEQFF. CDR3 bases: TGCAGTGCTAGTCCCAGCGGGATTCGAAATGAGCAGTTCTTC. The chain couples TRBV20-1 to TRBJ2-1; the match to TRBD2 covers 7 bases. The ends lost 3 bases at V and 7 bases at J; junction bases unmatched: 9. Germline-derived CDR1 and CDR2 are DFQATT and SNEGSKA (reference sequence). The CDR3 runs to 14 residues.